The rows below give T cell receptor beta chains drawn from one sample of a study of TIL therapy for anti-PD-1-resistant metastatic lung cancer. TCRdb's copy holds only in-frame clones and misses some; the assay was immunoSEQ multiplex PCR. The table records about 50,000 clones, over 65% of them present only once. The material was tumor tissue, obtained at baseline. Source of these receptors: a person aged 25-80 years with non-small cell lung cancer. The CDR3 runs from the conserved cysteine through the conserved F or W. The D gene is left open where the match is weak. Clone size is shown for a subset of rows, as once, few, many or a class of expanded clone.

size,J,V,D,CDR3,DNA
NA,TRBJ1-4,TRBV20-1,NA,CSAPQEKLFF,TGCAGTGCACCGCAGGAAAAACTGTTTTTT
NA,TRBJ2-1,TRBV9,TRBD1,CASSSRGTGGLAGLHNEQFF,TGTGCCAGCAGCTCAAGAGGGACAGGGGGCTTAGCGGGGCTTCACAATGAGCAGTTCTTC
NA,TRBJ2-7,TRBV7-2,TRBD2,CASSLTAPLAGGRSEQYF,TGTGCCAGCAGCTTAACGGCCCCCCTGGCGGGAGGGCGGAGCGAGCAGTACTTC
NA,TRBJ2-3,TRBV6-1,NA,CASSEARPPKGATQYF,TGTGCCAGCAGTGAAGCGCGCCCCCCGAAAGGGGCTACGCAGTATTTT
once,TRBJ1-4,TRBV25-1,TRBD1,CASSDPGGVGEKLFF,TGTGCCAGCAGTGATCCAGGGGGCGTCGGGGAAAAACTGTTTTTT
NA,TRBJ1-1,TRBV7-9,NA,CASSLDGAQLEAFF,TGTGCCAGCAGCTTAGATGGGGCGCAGCTTGAAGCTTTCTTT
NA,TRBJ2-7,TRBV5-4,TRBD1,CASSFPGQGNEQYF,TGTGCCAGCAGCTTTCCGGGACAGGGGAACGAGCAGTACTTC
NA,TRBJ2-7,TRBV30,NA,CAWRRTGGGDEQYF,TGTGCCTGGAGGAGAACAGGAGGGGGCGACGAGCAGTACTTC
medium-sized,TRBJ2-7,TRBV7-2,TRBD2,CASSTSGRNYEQYF,TGTGCCAGCAGCACTAGCGGGAGAAACTACGAGCAGTACTTC
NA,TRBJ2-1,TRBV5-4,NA,CASSLGAQYNEQFF,TGTGCCAGCAGCTTAGGGGCCCAATACAATGAGCAGTTCTTC
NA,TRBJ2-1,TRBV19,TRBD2,CASSIRGGAAYNEQFF,TGTGCCAGTAGTATCCGGGGGGGAGCAGCCTACAATGAGCAGTTCTTC
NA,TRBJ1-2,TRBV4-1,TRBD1,CASSQEGTGGSNYGYTF,TGCGCCAGCAGCCAAGAAGGGACAGGGGGCTCTAACTATGGCTACACCTTC
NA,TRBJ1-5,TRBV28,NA,CASSNEAPGVEGWNLNQPQHF,TGTGCCAGCAGTAATGAAGCACCCGGAGTTGAGGGTTGGAACCTAAATCAGCCCCAGCATTTT
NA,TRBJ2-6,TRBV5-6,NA,CASSLYLASGANVLTF,TGTGCCAGCAGCTTATATTTAGCCTCTGGGGCCAACGTCCTGACTTTC
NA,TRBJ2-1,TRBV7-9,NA,CASTPSPERAYEQFF,TGTGCCAGCACCCCTTCACCCGAAAGGGCCTATGAGCAGTTCTTC
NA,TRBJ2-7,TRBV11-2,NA,CASSLAESYEQYF,TGTGCCAGCAGCTTAGCTGAGTCCTACGAGCAGTACTTC